This passage covers 9 T cell receptor beta chains from one sample sequenced in a study of cytomegalovirus exposure and HLA in healthy donors. The PCR ran on 60 Vbeta and 13 Jbeta primers. Measured with immunoSEQ multiplex PCR; TCRdb has only the in-frame clones, and not every one. The sample lists 100,000 to 150,000 clones; 75% to 90% were seen once. The sample consisted of PBMCs. The origin of the receptors is a man younger than 35 in good health and CMV-seropositive.

Only one count was recorded for this clone. The V gene is TRBV9, the J gene TRBJ2-2; D is undetermined. The CDR3 spans 13 residues. V was shortened by 1 base and J by 6 bases, with 7 bases between the two germline ends. Germline V lookup: CDR1 SGDLS, CDR2 YYNGEE. CDR3 DNA: TGTGCCAGCAGCGTATCCCTAGCCGGGGAGCTGTTTTTT. It is translated as CASSVSLAGELFF.

Here the CDR3 reads CASKEGAWYGYTF. In DNA form, the CDR3 reads TGTGCCAGTAAGGAGGGGGCTTGGTATGGCTACACCTTC. This chain links TRBV19 with TRBJ1-2, with 7 bases fitting TRBD1. The CDR3 loop spans 13 amino acids. The ends lost 7 bases at V and 5 bases at J; junction bases unmatched: 7. Germline loops: CDR1 LNHDA, CDR2 SQIVND (reference sequence).

The chain combines TRBV6-5 with TRBJ1-1; D uncertain. The CDR3 loop spans 13 amino acids. The germline V and J ends were trimmed by 8 bases and 3 bases, with 13 bases remaining between them. CDR1 is MNHEY, CDR2 SVGAGI, per germline. The chain's CDR3 is CASGGSLDTEAFF. CDR3 nucleotide sequence: TGTGCCAGCGGAGGGAGCCTGGACACTGAAGCTTTCTTT.

The chain carries TRBV13 and TRBJ1-1; D is ambiguous. From germline, CDR1 is PRHDT and CDR2 FYEKMQ (reference sequence). Trimming removed 0 bases at V and 0 bases at J, with 11 bases between. This CDR3 is 16 amino acids long. The CDR3 DNA reads TGTGCCAGCAGCTTAGGGGCCAGACTCATGAACACTGAAGCTTTCTTT. It specifies CASSLGARLMNTEAFF.

The sample holds a few counts of this clone. This sequence joins TRBV28 and TRBJ2-2; 13 bases align to TRBD2. Germline CDR1 and CDR2: MDHEN and SYDVKM. The CDR3 covers 16 residues. The trim removed 10 bases at V and 1 base at J, leaving 6 bases unmatched. The chain's CDR3 is CATRGLAGVNTGELFF. In DNA form, the CDR3 reads TGTGCCACCCGAGGACTAGCGGGGGTGAACACCGGGGAGCTGTTTTTT.

The chain is built from TRBV5-1 and TRBJ1-2; tentative D call: TRBD1 (6 bases). Germline values: CDR1 SGHRS, CDR2 YFSETQ. The V and J ends lost 4 bases and 3 bases respectively, with 16 bases between them. CDR3 length: 15 residues. The CDR3 region is CASSLTEGGDYGYTF. CDR3 DNA sequence: TGCGCCAGCAGCCTTACAGAGGGGGGGGACTATGGCTACACCTTC.

CDR3 nucleotide sequence: TGTGCCAGCAGCTTTAGCGGGACAGAAGATTACGAGCAGTACTTC. It encodes CASSFSGTEDYEQYF. The V gene is TRBV28, the J gene TRBJ2-7; possibly TRBD2 for D (8 bases). The CDR3 extends over 15 amino acids. Germline V CDR1 and CDR2: MDHEN, SYDVKM. V gave up 6 bases and J gave up 4 bases, with 19 bases separating them.

The rearrangement links TRBV11-2 to TRBJ2-7; D is possibly TRBD2 (6 bases). CDR1 and CDR2 (germline): SGHAT, FQNNGV. V was cut by 6 bases and J by 3 bases, with 15 bases left in between. The CDR3 covers 14 residues. CDR3 sequence: CASRTSNGGYEQYF. CDR3 nucleotide sequence: TGTGCCAGCAGAACCTCGAACGGGGGCTACGAGCAGTACTTC.

The sample holds a few counts of this clone. The chain couples TRBV6-5 to TRBJ1-5; 9 positions agree with TRBD1. V shed 6 bases and J 0 bases; nucleotides not matched to a gene: 3. Germline assignment: CDR1 MNHEY and CDR2 SVGAGI. The CDR3 is 15 residues long. The CDR3 loop is CASSRQGDSNQPQHF. CDR3 in DNA: TGTGCCAGCAGCAGACAGGGGGATAGCAATCAGCCCCAGCATTTT.